The T cell receptor beta chain under discussion was sequenced for a study of PD-1 blockade in mismatch repair-deficient tumors (dated by TCRdb to 2016 to 2017). For the study in its entirety: The trial enrolled under 90 consecutive patients with approximately eleven mismatch repair-deficient cancer types between September 2013 and 2016, all previously treated and progressing. Tumor-associated T cell clones in the peripheral blood of patients responding to PD-1 blockade were tracked using deep sequencing of TCR CDR3 regions.

Clipping removes 3 bases from V and 6 bases from J, with 1 as the unmatched junction base count. The CDR3 numbers 12 residues from cysteine through phenylalanine. The CDR3 DNA has 36 bases and is translated from base 1. The germline V gene specifies SGDLS as CDR1 and YYNGEE as CDR2. This clone was picked up a small number of times. Its antigen has not been determined. Per-nucleotide qualities are absent, and no much larger clonotype sits a single base away. On the study overall, not on this receptor specifically: Rapid expansion after pembrolizumab followed by contraction, generally before radiologic responses, was shown by tumor-resident clones, which were often undetectable in blood before treatment.

For each enrolled patient, mismatch repair deficiency was established using either polymerase chain reaction or immunohistochemistry. A few patients who responded to pembrolizumab therapy underwent TCR sequencing. The phase II trial prospectively evaluated PD-1 blockade with pembrolizumab in advanced mismatch repair-deficient cancers, independent of tissue of origin. Peripheral blood T cell samples were collected serially, before PD-1 blockade began and at several time points afterward. Blood sampling time points were reported as weeks after the first dose of pembrolizumab. The library was produced with the immunoSEQ multiplex PCR assay. TCRdb stores this immuneACCESS table with in-frame sequences only. Part of the clones is absent; in the studies checked, under half of the shortfall reflects unresolved V genes, and no reason is known for the rest. The sample table holds 100,000 to 150,000 clones, of which roughly 90% were seen once. About 12% of the sample is in the top ten clones.

The chain is encoded by TRBV9 joined to TRBJ1-2, with TRBD1 matching 8 junction bases. Source: peripheral blood, taken approximately 72 weeks after starting pembrolizumab. The TCR was taken from an adult with mismatch repair-deficient cancer. The bases read TGTGCCAGCAGCGAGACAGGGGATGGCTACACCTTC. It specifies CASSETGDGYTF.